The TCR beta chain described here comes from a study of cytomegalovirus exposure and HLA in healthy donors. With 60 Vbeta and 13 Jbeta primers, the PCR was carried out. Data came from immunoSEQ multiplex PCR; TCRdb stores just in-frame clones and leaves some out. The repertoire holds 200,000 to 250,000 clones, with about four fifths as singletons. The CDR3 has 16 amino acids. CDR1 SEHNR and CDR2 FQNEAQ come from the germline V gene (reference sequence). Trimming at V came to 1 base and at J to 6 bases, leaving 7 bases not matched to a gene. Study-wide results and limits: The productive fraction for most TCR beta V segments was about 87% or about 30% in an earlier analysis. TCR beta sequences numbering under 20,000 were associated with HLA alleles at 0.05 false discovery rate in a later analysis.

On this clone: What it recognizes is unknown.

The rearrangement uses TRBV7-9 and TRBJ2-4; TRBD1 matches at 9 bases. The sample taken for sequencing was PBMCs. The TCR originated in a woman aged 35 to 49 in good health and CMV-seropositive. This CDR3 reads CASSLGGTGRANIQYF. The CDR3 region has the DNA TGTGCCAGCAGCTTAGGAGGGACAGGGAGGGCAAACATTCAGTACTTC.